The clone carrying this T cell receptor beta chain was counted many times. Its antigen is currently unknown. TCRbeta library construction was performed incorporating unique molecular identifiers. TCRdb recomputed calls from the PCR reads with MiXCR, one row per CDR3 protein. The sample has under 850,000 distinct CDR3 sequences, around 13% seen once. The data were obtained in a study of T-cell reconstitution after alpha-beta-depleted transplantation in children. Study-level points and caveats: Several hundred graft clones that had expanded were reportedly the source of alpha-beta T cells about two months after transplant. T cells produced anew were the main source of T-cell counts and diversity one year after transplant. At day 60, the high TCRbeta diversity found in some patients originated from recipient T cells and thymic progenitors that had survived.

V shed 1 base, J shed 2 bases, and the junction held 10 bases outside the gene matches. The CDR3 runs 17 residues. Germline CDR1 and CDR2: SGHRS and YFSETQ. The chain has TRBV5-1 and TRBJ2-7; 9 bases agree with TRBD1. The source was PBMCs, collected before TCRalphabeta/CD19-depleted stem cell transplant. This sequence originates from a girl aged 2-9 years with congenital amegakaryocytic thrombocytopenia, due to receive a stem cell transplant. The CDR3 is CASSLINPGQGAYEQYF. DNA for the CDR3: TGCGCCAGCAGCTTGATTAATCCGGGACAGGGAGCCTACGAGCAGTACTTC.